Each of the 23 T cell receptor beta chains below was sequenced from the same sample in a study of T cells expressing NK-cell markers. From the 5' RACE reads, TCRdb lists one entry per CDR3 protein and no DNA. Recorded for this sample: about 260,000 distinct CDR3 sequences. Sequenced input: blood T cells: a sorted CD56 or NKG2C T cell subset, CD4+ or CD8+ T cells, or bulk PBMC T cells (not recorded which). These TCRs come from a woman aged 18 to 75 in good health.

The V and J genes are TRBV6-5 and TRBJ2-5; the D call from TCRdb, TRBD1, cannot be confirmed without DNA. Germline values: CDR1 MNHEY, CDR2 SVGAGI. CDR3 length: 12 residues. CDR3 residues: CASSGTEETQYF.

The chain is built from TRBV3-1 and TRBJ1-6. CDR1 LGHDT and CDR2 YNNKEL come from the germline V gene (reference sequence). The CDR3 has 13 residues. Here the CDR3 reads CASSQDYNSPLHF.

This chain uses TRBV18 with TRBJ2-5; TCRdb picks TRBD2, but there is no DNA to check that call. Germline CDR1 is KGHSH and CDR2 is LQKENI. The CDR3 loop spans 17 amino acids. CDR3 loop: CASSPEGLAGPGETQYF.

This chain connects TRBV6-1 to TRBJ2-2; the D call of TRBD1 rests on TCRdb alone, since no DNA is present to check it. This CDR3 comprises 15 residues. CDR1 and CDR2 (germline): MNHNS, SASEGT. This CDR3 reads CASSGTRFNTGELFF.

CDR3 in amino acids: CASSFLGSMNTEAFF. This chain uses TRBV12-3 or TRBV12-4 with TRBJ1-1. The CDR3 has 15 amino acids.

This chain links TRBV5-1 with TRBJ2-6. This CDR3 has 14 residues. In germline, CDR1 is SGHRS, CDR2 YFSETQ. The CDR3 loop reads CASSPISGANVLTF.

This chain links TRBV5-4 with TRBJ2-1; there is no DNA to check the TCRdb D call of TRBD1. There are 16 residues in the CDR3. CDR1 SGHNT and CDR2 YYREEE come from the germline V gene (reference sequence). The CDR3 region is CASRFNPQNLYNEQFF.

The chain has TRBV24-1 and TRBJ2-1; the TCRdb D gene call, TRBD2, has no DNA to confirm it. Germline CDR1 and CDR2: KGHDR and SFDVKD. The CDR3 loop spans 16 amino acids. The CDR3 region is CATSDSLALYYNEQFF.

CDR3 amino acids: CASSLRRGSYEQYF. The chain uses TRBV7-2 and TRBJ2-7. The germline CDR1 and CDR2 sequences are SGHTA and FQGNSA. This CDR3 has 14 residues.

The chain is built from TRBV28 and TRBJ2-7; TCRdb outputs TRBD2, but without DNA this stays unchecked. CDR1 is MDHEN and CDR2 is SYDVKM in the germline V gene. CDR3 length equals 16 residues. The CDR3 region is CASSSGGLAGTYEQYF.

This chain links TRBV7-3 with TRBJ2-1; TCRdb proposes TRBD1, but this gene call is untestable without DNA. Germline V gene sequence: CDR1 SGHTA, CDR2 FQGTGA. The CDR3 has 14 amino acids. CDR3 sequence: CASSLRDGYNEQFF.

This chain joins TRBV18 and TRBJ1-1; TCRdb's D call of TRBD1 is untestable without DNA. Germline V gives CDR1 KGHSH, CDR2 LQKENI. The CDR3 is made up of 14 amino acids. CDR3 sequence reads: CASSPVEGAAEAFF.

This sequence joins TRBV7-2 and TRBJ2-3; TCRdb indicates TRBD2, and absent DNA this call remains unverified. This CDR3 is 17 amino acids long. Germline lookup yields CDR1 SGHTA and CDR2 FQGNSA. CDR3 loop: CASSIQKLAGGTDTQYF.

The rearrangement uses TRBV18 and TRBJ1-4; TCRdb gives TRBD1 as the D gene, but with no DNA this cannot be confirmed. The germline V gene has CDR1 KGHSH and CDR2 LQKENI. The length of the CDR3 is 15 residues. The CDR3 here is CASSPGRSVNEKLFF.

The V call is TRBV29-1, the J call TRBJ2-7; the D gene TCRdb calls, TRBD1, cannot be checked with no DNA. The CDR3 length is 13 residues. In germline, CDR1 is SQVTM, CDR2 ANQGSEA. CDR3: CSAARGTPPEQYF.

The chain couples TRBV5-5 to TRBJ1-4; the D gene TCRdb calls, TRBD1, cannot be checked with no DNA. The CDR3 spans 15 residues. CDR1 SGHKS and CDR2 YYEKEE come from the germline V gene (reference sequence). CDR3 loop: CASSLVRGANEKLFF.

V is TRBV20-1 and J is TRBJ1-6; TCRdb's D gene call, TRBD1, goes unchecked for lack of DNA. CDR3 length: 14 amino acids. Germline-derived CDR1 and CDR2 are DFQATT and SNEGSKA (reference sequence). The CDR3 sequence is CSARDRGVGSPLHF.

V gene TRBV7-8 combines with J gene TRBJ2-2; TCRdb lists TRBD1, though no DNA is available to test this call. The CDR3 runs to 15 residues. Germline loops: CDR1 SGHVS, CDR2 FQNEAQ. The CDR3 sequence: CASSLRGVETGELFF.

The rearrangement joins TRBV5-1 to TRBJ1-1. The CDR3 runs to 14 residues. CDR1 is SGHRS, CDR2 YFSETQ, per germline. This CDR3 reads CASSLGQQYTEAFF. The variable domain in full, completed from reference TRBV5-1 and TRBJ1-1, reads KAGVTQTPRYLIKTRGQQVTLSCSPISGHRSVSWYQQTPGQGLQFLFEYFSETQRNKGNFPGRFSGRQFSNSRSEMNVSTLELGDSALYLCASSLGQQYTEAFFGQGTRLTVV.

The rearrangement joins TRBV4-3 to TRBJ2-1; TCRdb designates TRBD1, a call that cannot be tested without DNA. Germline loops: CDR1 LGHNA, CDR2 YSLEER. There are 15 residues in the CDR3. The CDR3: CASSQGQGIYNEQFF.

The chain combines TRBV7-8 with TRBJ2-3; TCRdb outputs TRBD2, but without DNA this stays unchecked. Germline V gene sequence: CDR1 SGHVS, CDR2 FQNEAQ. The CDR3 loop spans 18 amino acids. CDR3 region: CASSPPLRLAGGTDTQYF.

V gene TRBV6-2 or TRBV6-3 combines with J gene TRBJ2-7; TCRdb reports TRBD1, a call that lacks DNA to check it against. CDR1 and CDR2 (germline): MNHEY, SVGEGT. The CDR3 runs to 14 residues. The CDR3 protein is CASSSPGTSREQYF.

The chain carries TRBV7-2 and TRBJ1-2; with no DNA, the TCRdb D assignment of TRBD1 cannot be verified. CDR1 is SGHTA, CDR2 FQGNSA, per germline. The CDR3 runs 16 residues. CDR3 amino acids: CASSLSGTRLNYGYTF.